Below, 15 T cell receptor beta chains from the same sample are listed, as sequenced in a study of glioma-infiltrating T cells after dendritic cell vaccination listed by TCRdb under 2016. Library prep was done by the immunoSEQ multiplex PCR assay. The clones in this table, taken by TCRdb from immuneACCESS, are in-frame only. Not every clone is retained; where verified, under half of the shortfall comes from an unresolved V gene, and the cause of the rest is unknown. A total of 93,000 or so clones appear in this sample, around 81% of them only once. The ten largest account for roughly 12% of the sample. Source: blood, taken before dendritic cell vaccination. The receptor set was obtained from a human donor with glioblastoma.

A few counts support this clone. The chain employs TRBV27 and TRBJ1-5, with TRBD1 as a possible D gene (5 bases). The germline gives CDR1 MNHEY, CDR2 SMNVEV (reference sequence). The CDR3 runs 13 residues. Between the trimmed V and J ends, which lost 8 bases and 5 bases, there was a span of 13 bases. CDR3 coding DNA: TGTGCCAGCCTTCAGGGCTCCTATCAGCCCCAGCATTTT. Protein product: CASLQGSYQPQHF.

This chain connects TRBV5-1 to TRBJ2-6, with D uncertain. Between the trimmed V and J ends, which lost 4 bases and 4 bases, there was a span of 18 bases. The CDR3 length is 17 residues. From germline, CDR1 is SGHRS and CDR2 YFSETQ. DNA for the CDR3: TGCGCCAGCAGCCAACATACAGATAGGCTCGGGGCCAACGTCCTGACTTTC. This translates into CASSQHTDRLGANVLTF.

The V and J genes are TRBV7-2 and TRBJ2-5; 7 bases line up with TRBD2. Germline trimming cut 1 base from V and 8 bases from J; bases unmatched to any gene: 10. Looked up from germline, CDR1 is SGHTA and CDR2 is FQGNSA. CDR3 length equals 15 residues. CDR3 coding DNA: TGTGCCAGCAGCTTAGGGGGTAGCGGGCTAGTAACCCAGTACTTC. Encoded protein: CASSLGGSGLVTQYF. The full variable domain, its missing parts supplied by reference TRBV7-2 and TRBJ2-5, is GAGVSQSPSNKVTEKGKDVELRCDPISGHTALYWYRQSLGQGLEFLIYFQGNSAPDKSGLPSDRFSAERTGGSVSTLTIQRTQQEDSAVYLCASSLGGSGLVTQYFGPGTRLLVL.

The sample holds one count of this clone. The J gene is TRBJ2-1, the V gene TRBV7-2; tentative D call: TRBD2 (6 bases). V gave up 7 bases and J gave up 0 bases, with 16 bases separating them. Per the germline V gene, CDR1 is SGHTA and CDR2 is FQGNSA. The CDR3 totals 16 residues. The CDR3 reads CASTLGGALSYNEQFF. The CDR3 DNA sequence: TGTGCCAGCACCCTCGGGGGAGCCCTCTCCTACAATGAGCAGTTCTTC. Drawing the rest from reference TRBV7-2 and TRBJ2-1, the complete variable domain is GAGVSQSPSNKVTEKGKDVELRCDPISGHTALYWYRQSLGQGLEFLIYFQGNSAPDKSGLPSDRFSAERTGGSVSTLTIQRTQQEDSAVYLCASTLGGALSYNEQFFGPGTRLTVL.

The J gene is TRBJ2-7, the V gene TRBV4-1, with TRBD1 matching 7 bases. Germline trimming cut 7 bases from V and 2 bases from J; bases unmatched to any gene: 14. CDR1 MGHRA and CDR2 YSYEKL come from the germline V gene. This CDR3 has 16 amino acids. CDR3 sequence: CASKGAGAGSTYEQYF. For the CDR3, the DNA is TGCGCCAGCAAGGGGGCAGGGGCAGGGAGTACCTACGAGCAGTACTTC.

On this clone itself: The junction and the germline gene differ at one end; a read error may be behind it. The chain employs TRBV25-1 and TRBJ1-2; D gene ambiguous. The CDR3 has 16 amino acids. CDR1 MGHDK and CDR2 SYGVNS come from the germline V gene. The DNA of the CDR3 is TGTGCCAGCAGTGAATCGGGAAGGGCTAGGCTCTATGGCCACACCTTC. Residues: CASSESGRARLYGHTF.

This clone has only one observation. The rearrangement joins TRBV27 to TRBJ2-2; the D gene is possibly TRBD2 (6 bases). V gave up 3 bases and J gave up 0 bases, with 11 bases separating them. Looked up from germline, CDR1 is MNHEY and CDR2 is SMNVEV (reference sequence). The CDR3 is 16 amino acids. The CDR3 sequence is CASSFQEGANTGELFF. CDR3 coding DNA: TGTGCCAGCAGTTTTCAGGAGGGCGCGAACACCGGGGAGCTGTTTTTT.

In this sample, this clone turned up once. This chain connects TRBV11-3 to TRBJ2-7, with 14 bases aligning to TRBD2. The germline V gene has CDR1 SGHNT and CDR2 YENEEA. J lost 7 bases, V lost 4 bases, and 9 bases had no gene match. The CDR3 has 16 residues. CDR3 DNA: TGTGCCAGCAGCTCCCAGACTAGCGGGGGGGCAGGGGAGCAGTACTTC. Residues: CASSSQTSGGAGEQYF.

The chain joins TRBV18 to TRBJ2-1, with 10 bases that match TRBD2. The CDR3 has 19 residues. Germline V CDR1 and CDR2: KGHSH, LQKENI. V shed 2 bases, J shed 0 bases, and the junction held 10 bases outside the gene matches. The CDR3 region has the DNA TGTGCCAGCTCACCATCCGGGCTAGCGGGGGCAATCTCCTACAATGAGCAGTTCTTC. It is translated as CASSPSGLAGAISYNEQFF.

J is TRBJ2-5 and V is TRBV25-1; TRBD1 agrees at 7 bases. The CDR3 is made up of 13 amino acids. Trimming took 7 bases from V and 4 from J; bases not matched to a gene: 6. From germline, CDR1 is MGHDK and CDR2 SYGVNS. The CDR3 protein is CASNRRGLETQYF. CDR3 bases: TGTGCCAGCAATCGCAGGGGGTTAGAGACCCAGTACTTC.

This clone was seen a single time. V is TRBV5-1 and J is TRBJ2-7; D not resolved. Looked up from germline, CDR1 is SGHRS and CDR2 is YFSETQ. The V gene lost 0 bases and the J gene lost 3 bases, with 7 bases spanning the gap. This CDR3 is built from 13 residues. This CDR3 is CASSLARHYEQYF. The CDR3 DNA sequence: TGCGCCAGCAGCTTGGCAAGACACTACGAGCAGTACTTC.

The chain combines TRBV7-9 with TRBJ2-3; TRBD1 might be the D (6 bases). The CDR3 contains 17 residues. In germline, CDR1 is SEHNR, CDR2 FQNEAQ (reference sequence). V lost 2 bases and J lost 7, with 22 bases in between. The CDR3 sequence is CASSLPDRQGLGNTQYF. DNA for the CDR3: TGTGCCAGCAGCTTACCTGATCGTCAGGGGCTGGGAAATACGCAGTATTTT.

Turning to this clone: This CDR3 is also generated by other DNA sequences in the sample. The chain uses TRBV9 and TRBJ1-1; a weak D match, TRBD1 (6 bases). With 2 bases removed from V and 1 base from J, the gap between germline ends came to 9 bases. Germline V gene data show CDR1 as SGDLS and CDR2 as YYNGEE. The CDR3 covers 14 residues. The CDR3 nucleotides are TGTGCCAGCAGCGTGGGGGGGCGGAACACTGAAGCTTTCTTT. Amino acids: CASSVGGRNTEAFF.

The chain couples TRBV5-6 to TRBJ1-1; 12 bases match TRBD1. The CDR3 is 18 amino acids. Germline CDR1 SGHDT, CDR2 YYEEEE. V lost 6 bases, J lost 5 bases, and 17 bases stayed unmatched. The CDR3 bases are TGTGCCAGCAACAAGATCCGGGACAGGGGGCCTCTAGATACTGAAGCTTTCTTT. It codes for CASNKIRDRGPLDTEAFF.

V and J are TRBV27 and TRBJ1-1; D gene ambiguous. Trimming shortened V by 5 bases and J by 3 bases, and 7 bases separated the two germline ends. This CDR3 has 12 residues. Germline V gene lookup returns CDR1 MNHEY and CDR2 SMNVEV (reference sequence). The CDR3 sequence: CASSPGYTEAFF. Written as DNA, the CDR3 is TGTGCCAGCAGTCCGGGATACACTGAAGCTTTCTTT.